The rows below give T cell receptor beta chains drawn from one sample of a study of shared clonotypes between healthy human individuals. Produced via immunoSEQ multiplex PCR; TCRdb's table is partial and in-frame only. The repertoire holds hundreds of thousands of clones, with around two thirds as singletons. Sequencing used memory CD4+ T cells sorted from blood. The receptors here all came from a woman aged 25-40 years in good health. Both conserved end residues are part of each CDR3. Fields, in order: CDR3 protein, V gene.

CDR3 protein: CASSFWSSYEQYF
V gene: TRBV7-8

CDR3 protein: CASSQEIVSSYEQYF
V gene: TRBV4-2

CDR3 protein: CASSLTWTSGYEQYF
V gene: TRBV5-1

CDR3 protein: CASSQDRTSGRAWNTGELFF
V gene: TRBV4-1

CDR3 protein: CASSQQQFF
V gene: TRBV7-9

CDR3 protein: CASSLGWENYGYTF
V gene: TRBV5-6

CDR3 protein: CAISEALAGDRSYEQYF
V gene: TRBV10-3

CDR3 protein: CASSEAMRGEAFF
V gene: TRBV2

CDR3 protein: CASSKYRQGRTDTQYF
V gene: TRBV2

CDR3 protein: CSVGGDTYGYTF
V gene: TRBV29-1